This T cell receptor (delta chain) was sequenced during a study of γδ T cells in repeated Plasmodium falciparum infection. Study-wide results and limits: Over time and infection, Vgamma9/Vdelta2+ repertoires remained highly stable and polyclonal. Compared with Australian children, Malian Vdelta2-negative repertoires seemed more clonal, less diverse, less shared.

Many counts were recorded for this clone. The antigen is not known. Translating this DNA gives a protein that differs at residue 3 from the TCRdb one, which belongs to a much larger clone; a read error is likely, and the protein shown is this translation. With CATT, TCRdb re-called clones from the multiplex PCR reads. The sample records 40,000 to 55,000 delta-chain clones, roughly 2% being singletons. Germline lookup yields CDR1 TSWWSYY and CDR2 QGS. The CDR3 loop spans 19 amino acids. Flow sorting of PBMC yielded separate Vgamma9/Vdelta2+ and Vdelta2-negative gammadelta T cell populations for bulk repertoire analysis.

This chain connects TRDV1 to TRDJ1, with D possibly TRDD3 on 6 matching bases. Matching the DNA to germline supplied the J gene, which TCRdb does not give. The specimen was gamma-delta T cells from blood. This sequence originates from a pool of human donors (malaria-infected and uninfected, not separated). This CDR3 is CAPGEPHINAGGHTDKLIF. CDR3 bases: TGTGCTCCTGGGGAACCCCACATTAATGCAGGGGGGCACACCGATAAACTCATCTTT.